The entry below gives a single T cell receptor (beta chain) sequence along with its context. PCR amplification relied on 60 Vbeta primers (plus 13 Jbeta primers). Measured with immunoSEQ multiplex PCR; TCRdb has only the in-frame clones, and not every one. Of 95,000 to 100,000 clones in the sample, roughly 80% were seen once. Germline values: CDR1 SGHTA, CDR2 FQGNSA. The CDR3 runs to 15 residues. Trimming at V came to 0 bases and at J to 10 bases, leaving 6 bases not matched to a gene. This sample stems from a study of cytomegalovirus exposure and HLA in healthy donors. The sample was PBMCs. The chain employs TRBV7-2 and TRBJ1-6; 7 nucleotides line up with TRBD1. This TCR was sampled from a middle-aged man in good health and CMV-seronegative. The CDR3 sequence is CASSLARQGESPLHF. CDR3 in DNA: TGTGCCAGCAGCTTAGCTCGACAGGGAGAGTCACCCCTCCACTTT.